This T cell receptor (beta chain) was recovered during a study of control samples from healthy donors and cancer patients. In germline, CDR1 is SGHTA, CDR2 FQGNSA. The CDR3 loop spans 17 amino acids. The ends were cut back, 7 bases at V and 1 base at J, with 17 bases in the middle. Sequenced by immunoSEQ multiplex PCR; TCRdb stores in-frame clones only, minus some. The sample shows 170,000 or so clones, 94% of them seen only once. Sequencing used blood. The chain links TRBV7-2 to TRBJ1-6; perhaps TRBD1 as D (6 bases). The sequence was obtained from a woman in her forties in good health. The CDR3: CASNGEPGVSYNSPLHF. CDR3 DNA: TGTGCCAGCAATGGGGAGCCAGGGGTGTCCTATAATTCACCCCTCCACTTT.